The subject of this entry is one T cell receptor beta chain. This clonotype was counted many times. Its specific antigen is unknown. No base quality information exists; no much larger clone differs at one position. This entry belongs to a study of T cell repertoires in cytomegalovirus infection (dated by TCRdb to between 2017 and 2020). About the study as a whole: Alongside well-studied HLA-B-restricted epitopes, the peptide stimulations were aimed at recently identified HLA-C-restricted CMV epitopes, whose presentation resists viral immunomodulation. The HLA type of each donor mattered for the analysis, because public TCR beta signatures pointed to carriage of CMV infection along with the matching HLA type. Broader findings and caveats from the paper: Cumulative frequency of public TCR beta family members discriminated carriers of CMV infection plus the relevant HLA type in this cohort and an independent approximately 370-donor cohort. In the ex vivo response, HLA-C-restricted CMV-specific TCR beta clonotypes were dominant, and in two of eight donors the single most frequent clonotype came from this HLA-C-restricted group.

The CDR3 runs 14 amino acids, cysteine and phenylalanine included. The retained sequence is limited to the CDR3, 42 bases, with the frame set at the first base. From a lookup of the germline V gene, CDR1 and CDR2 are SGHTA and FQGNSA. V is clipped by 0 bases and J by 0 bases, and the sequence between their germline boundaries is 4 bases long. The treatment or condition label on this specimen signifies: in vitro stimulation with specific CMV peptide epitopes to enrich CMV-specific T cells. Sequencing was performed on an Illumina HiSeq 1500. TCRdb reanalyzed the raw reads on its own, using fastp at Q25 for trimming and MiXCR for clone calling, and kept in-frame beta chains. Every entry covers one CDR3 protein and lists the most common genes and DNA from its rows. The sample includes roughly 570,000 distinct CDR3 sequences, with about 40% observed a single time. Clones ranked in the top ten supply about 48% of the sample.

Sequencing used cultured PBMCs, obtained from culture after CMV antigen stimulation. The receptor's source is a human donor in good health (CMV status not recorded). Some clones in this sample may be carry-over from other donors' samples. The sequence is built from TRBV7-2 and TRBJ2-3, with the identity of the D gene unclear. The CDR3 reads CASSLAFSTDTQYF. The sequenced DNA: TGTGCCAGCAGCTTAGCTTTTAGCACAGATACGCAGTATTTT.